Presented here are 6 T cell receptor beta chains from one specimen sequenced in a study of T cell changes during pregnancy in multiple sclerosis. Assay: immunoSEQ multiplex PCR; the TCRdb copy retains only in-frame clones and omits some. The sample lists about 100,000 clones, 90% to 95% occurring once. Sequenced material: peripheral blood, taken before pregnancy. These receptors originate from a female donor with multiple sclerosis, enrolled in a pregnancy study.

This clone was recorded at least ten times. CDR3 sequence: CASSLEAGGGYTF. DNA of the CDR3: TGTGCCAGCAGCTTAGAGGCGGGGGGAGGCTACACCTTC. V usage is TRBV7-9 and J usage is TRBJ1-2; weak D call: TRBD1 (5 bases). The germline V gene encodes CDR1 SEHNR and CDR2 FQNEAQ (reference sequence). Trimming removed 1 base from V and 8 bases from J, with 11 bases in between. The CDR3 contains 13 residues.

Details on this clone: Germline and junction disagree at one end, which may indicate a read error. The CDR3, as DNA: TGTGCCACCTTGACTAGCGCGGGTCGGGAGGTCTTC. This codes for CATLTSAGREVF. The V and J genes are TRBV28 and TRBJ2-1, with 8 bases matching TRBD2. This CDR3 is built from 12 residues. The V gene's germline CDR1 is MDHEN and CDR2 SYDVKM.

The CDR3, as DNA: TGTGCCAGTAGTATGCTAGCGGGAGGGCCGGATGAGCAGTTCTTC. Protein sequence: CASSMLAGGPDEQFF. The rearrangement uses TRBV19 and TRBJ2-1; 12 bases map to TRBD2. Germline trimming cut 3 bases from V and 8 bases from J; bases unmatched to any gene: 5. The CDR3 loop spans 15 amino acids. From germline, CDR1 is LNHDA and CDR2 SQIVND (reference sequence).

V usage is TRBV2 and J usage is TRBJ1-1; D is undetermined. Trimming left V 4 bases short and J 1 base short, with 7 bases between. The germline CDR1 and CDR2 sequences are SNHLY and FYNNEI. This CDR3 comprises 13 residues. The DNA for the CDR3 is TGTGCCAGCAGTGTGAACAGGAACACTGAAGCTTTCTTT. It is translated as CASSVNRNTEAFF.

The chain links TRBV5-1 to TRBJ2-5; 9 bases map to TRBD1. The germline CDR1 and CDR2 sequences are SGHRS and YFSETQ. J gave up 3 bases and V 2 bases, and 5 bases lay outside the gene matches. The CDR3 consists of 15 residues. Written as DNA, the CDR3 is TGCGCCAGCAGCTTCAACGGGGACAGGGAAGAGACCCAGTACTTC. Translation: CASSFNGDREETQYF.

The CDR3 DNA reads as TGCGCCAGCAGTCTACTACACCGCCGACCCCAGCATTTT. Encoded protein: CASSLLHRRPQHF. V and J are TRBV23-1 and TRBJ1-5; D gene ambiguous. TRBV23-1 is an ORF; its function is uncertain. This CDR3 contains 13 residues. Trimming took 4 bases from V and 10 from J, leaving 14 bases between them.